The 6 T cell receptor beta chains listed next were all sequenced from one sample in a study of T-cell reconstitution after alpha-beta-depleted transplantation in children. Unique molecular identifiers were incorporated into the prepared TCRbeta library. TCRdb reprocessed the PCR reads via MiXCR and lists one record per CDR3 protein. The table shows 440,000 or so distinct CDR3 sequences, with around 46% occurring only once. The sequencing here drew on PBMCs, taken before TCRalphabeta/CD19-depleted stem cell transplant. All receptors derive from a girl aged 2 to 10 with aplastic anemia, due to receive a stem cell transplant.

Concerning this clonotype: Germline is not matched at one junction end, which may reflect a read error. The genes are TRBV11-1 and TRBJ2-1; possibly TRBD2 for D (5 bases). CDR3 length: 18 amino acids. CDR1 SGHAT and CDR2 FQDESV come from the germline V gene (reference sequence). CDR3 region: CASSVSVSWTFSHNKQFF. The DNA for the CDR3 is TGTGCCAGCAGCGTAAGCGTCTCTTGGACTTTCTCCCACAATAAGCAGTTCTTC.

The chain couples TRBV5-1 to TRBJ2-5, with TRBD2 as a possible D gene (6 bases). This CDR3 is built from 13 residues. Trimming removed 3 bases at V and 5 bases at J, with 11 bases between. Germline-derived CDR1 and CDR2 are SGHRS and YFSETQ. Here the CDR3 reads CASSYGSDETQYF. The CDR3 bases are TGCGCCAGCAGCTACGGGAGTGATGAGACCCAGTACTTC.

The rearrangement uses TRBV14 and TRBJ2-3, with a weak D call TRBD1 (7 bases). Trimming shortened V by 4 bases and J by 4 bases, and 18 bases separated the two germline ends. Looked up from germline, CDR1 is SGHDN and CDR2 is FVKESK. The CDR3 contains 16 residues. The CDR3 loop is CASSPQQGGRADTQYF. The CDR3 nucleotides read TGTGCCAGCAGCCCTCAGCAGGGGGGTCGGGCAGATACGCAGTATTTT.

This chain connects TRBV20-1 to TRBJ1-1; TRBD1 is a possible D gene (5 bases). Trimming cost V 1 base and J 1 base, with 10 bases left between them. The CDR3 has 14 residues. Germline loops: CDR1 DFQATT, CDR2 SNEGSKA (reference sequence). The CDR3: CSARGLGGNTEAFF. As DNA, the CDR3 is TGCAGTGCTAGAGGCCTCGGGGGGAACACTGAAGCTTTCTTT.

This chain uses TRBV7-9 with TRBJ2-7; tentatively, D is TRBD1 (6 bases). The V and J ends lost 1 base and 4 bases respectively, with 14 bases between them. The CDR3 is 15 amino acids. The germline gives CDR1 SEHNR, CDR2 FQNEAQ (reference sequence). This CDR3 is CASSLDIRQAYEQYF. Here the CDR3 DNA reads TGTGCCAGCAGCTTAGATATCCGACAGGCTTACGAGCAGTACTTC.

The V gene is TRBV28, the J gene TRBJ2-1, with TRBD2 matching over 9 bases. CDR3 size: 17 residues. Trimming took 1 base from V and 8 from J; bases not matched to a gene: 12. Germline-derived CDR1 and CDR2 are MDHEN and SYDVKM. The CDR3 spells CASSLSPWREGPDEQFF. The CDR3 nucleotides are TGTGCCAGCAGTTTATCTCCATGGCGGGAGGGCCCAGATGAGCAGTTCTTC.